These T cell receptor beta chains were read from a single sample in a study of CD8 T cells in Susac syndrome. A single record per CDR3 protein comes from TCRdb applying MiXCR to the immunoSEQ multiplex PCR reads. The sample lists about 130,000 distinct CDR3 sequences, approximately 94% seen once, with approximately 0.12% in the top ten. Sequencing was carried out using CD4+ T cells from PBMCs. All receptors derive from a human donor with multiple sclerosis. CDR3s include the opening cysteine and the closing phenylalanine or tryptophan. Fields, in order: CDR3 protein, CDR3 DNA, V gene, clone size, J gene, D gene. The D gene is left open where the match is weak. Only some rows state a clone size, as once, few, many or a class for expanded clones.

cdr3_aa: CSAEGHYSGANVLTF; cdr3_nt: TGCAGTGCTGAGGGACATTACTCTGGGGCCAACGTCCTGACTTTC; v_call: TRBV20-1; clone_size: .; j_call: TRBJ2-6; d_call: .
cdr3_aa: CASSQTANTGELFF; cdr3_nt: TGTGCCAGCAGCCAAACAGCGAACACCGGGGAGCTGTTTTTT; v_call: TRBV7-2; clone_size: .; j_call: TRBJ2-2; d_call: .
cdr3_aa: CASSQAAGGYTDTQYF; cdr3_nt: TGTGCCAGCAGCCAAGCAGCGGGAGGATACACAGATACGCAGTATTTT; v_call: TRBV3-1; clone_size: .; j_call: TRBJ2-3; d_call: TRBD2
cdr3_aa: CASSQEAAGAGANVLTF; cdr3_nt: TGTGCCAGCAGCCAAGAGGCAGCGGGAGCAGGGGCCAACGTCCTGACTTTC; v_call: TRBV4-2; clone_size: .; j_call: TRBJ2-6; d_call: TRBD2
cdr3_aa: CASSPSQLNEKLFF; cdr3_nt: TGTGCCAGCTCACCATCACAACTTAATGAAAAACTGTTTTTT; v_call: TRBV18; clone_size: once; j_call: TRBJ1-4; d_call: .
cdr3_aa: CTSSQEEAREQYF; cdr3_nt: TGCACCAGCAGCCAAGAAGAAGCAAGGGAGCAGTACTTC; v_call: TRBV1; clone_size: .; j_call: TRBJ2-7; d_call: .
cdr3_aa: CASSSVGFNEQFF; cdr3_nt: TGCGCCAGCAGCTCAGTGGGATTCAATGAGCAGTTCTTC; v_call: TRBV5-1; clone_size: .; j_call: TRBJ2-1; d_call: .
cdr3_aa: CASSNPGLPAEQYF; cdr3_nt: TGTGCCAGCAGCAACCCGGGACTACCGGCCGAGCAGTACTTC; v_call: TRBV11-2; clone_size: .; j_call: TRBJ2-7; d_call: TRBD2
cdr3_aa: CASSIGLGRETQYF; cdr3_nt: TGTGCCAGTAGTATCGGACTAGGGCGGGAGACCCAGTACTTC; v_call: TRBV19; clone_size: .; j_call: TRBJ2-5; d_call: TRBD2
cdr3_aa: CSASLAGTYEQYF; cdr3_nt: TGCAGTGCCTCGTTAGCGGGAACCTACGAGCAGTACTTC; v_call: TRBV20-1; clone_size: .; j_call: TRBJ2-7; d_call: TRBD2
cdr3_aa: CASSHRTAGANVLTF; cdr3_nt: TGTGCCAGCAGCCATAGGACAGCTGGGGCCAACGTCCTGACTTTC; v_call: TRBV3-1; clone_size: .; j_call: TRBJ2-6; d_call: .
cdr3_aa: CASSSPGTGAYEQYF; cdr3_nt: TGTGCCAGCAGCTCGCCCGGCACAGGGGCCTACGAGCAGTACTTC; v_call: TRBV7-2; clone_size: .; j_call: TRBJ2-7; d_call: TRBD1
cdr3_aa: CASSDRQGYEAFF; cdr3_nt: TGTGCCAGTAGTGATCGACAGGGGTATGAAGCTTTCTTT; v_call: TRBV19; clone_size: .; j_call: TRBJ1-1; d_call: TRBD1
cdr3_aa: CASSFGTVGSPLHF; cdr3_nt: TGTGCCAGCAGTTTTGGAACAGTAGGTTCACCCCTCCACTTT; v_call: TRBV12-3/TRBV12-4; clone_size: .; j_call: TRBJ1-6; d_call: .
cdr3_aa: CASSQIGGTETQYF; cdr3_nt: TGTGCCAGCAGCCAGATCGGGGGTACGGAGACCCAGTACTTC; v_call: TRBV14; clone_size: .; j_call: TRBJ2-5; d_call: .
cdr3_aa: CASMREPRETQYF; cdr3_nt: TGTGCCAGCATGCGGGAACCGCGAGAGACCCAGTACTTC; v_call: TRBV2; clone_size: .; j_call: TRBJ2-5; d_call: .